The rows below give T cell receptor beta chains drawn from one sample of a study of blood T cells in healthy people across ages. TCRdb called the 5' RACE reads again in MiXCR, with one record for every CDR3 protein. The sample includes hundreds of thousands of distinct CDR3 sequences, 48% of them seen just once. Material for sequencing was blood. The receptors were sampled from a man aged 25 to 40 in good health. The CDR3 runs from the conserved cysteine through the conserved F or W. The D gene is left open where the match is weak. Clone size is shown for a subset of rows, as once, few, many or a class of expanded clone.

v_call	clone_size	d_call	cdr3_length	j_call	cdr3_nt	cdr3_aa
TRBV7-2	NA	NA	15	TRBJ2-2	TGTGCCAGCAGTCCCCCAGGGTTTGGGACCGGGGAGCTGTTTTTT	CASSPPGFGTGELFF
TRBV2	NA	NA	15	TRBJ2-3	TGTGCCAGCAGTGACTTACAGGGCACCCCAGATACGCAGTATTTT	CASSDLQGTPDTQYF
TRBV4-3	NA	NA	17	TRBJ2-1	TGCGCCAGCAGCCAAGTATCTAAGGGAATCGGGCACAATGAGCAGTTCTTC	CASSQVSKGIGHNEQFF
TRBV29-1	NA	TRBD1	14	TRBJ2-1	TGCAGCGTAGGACTTGGGACAGGATACAATGAGCAGTTCTTC	CSVGLGTGYNEQFF
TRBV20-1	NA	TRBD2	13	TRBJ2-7	TGCAGTGCTAGCCCCGGGGGGGCCTACGAGCAGTACTTC	CSASPGGAYEQYF
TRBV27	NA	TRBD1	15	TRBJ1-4	TGTGCCAGCAGTTTGAGGGACAGGGTGAATGAAAAACTGTTTTTT	CASSLRDRVNEKLFF
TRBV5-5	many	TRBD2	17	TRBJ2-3	TGTGCCAGCAGCGCGACTAGCGGGGGGGCGAGCACAGATACGCAGTATTTT	CASSATSGGASTDTQYF
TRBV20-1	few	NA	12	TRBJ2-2	TGCAGTGCGATCGACAGATCCGGGGAGCTGTTTTTT	CSAIDRSGELFF
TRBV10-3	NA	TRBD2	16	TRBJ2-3	TGTGCCATCAGTGGGGGGGGACTGAAGGATACAGATACGCAGTATTTT	CAISGGGLKDTDTQYF
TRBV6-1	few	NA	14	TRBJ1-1	TGTGCCAGCAGTGATAACAGGCTGAACACTGAAGCTTTCTTT	CASSDNRLNTEAFF
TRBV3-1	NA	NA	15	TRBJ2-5	TGTGCCAGCAGCCAAGGGGCGGGGGCTGGCAATGAGCAGTACTTC	CASSQGAGAGNEQYF
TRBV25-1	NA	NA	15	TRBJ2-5	TGTGCCAGCAGTGTAAATTCGCAGGGATACGAGACCCAGTACTTC	CASSVNSQGYETQYF
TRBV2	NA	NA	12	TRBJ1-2	TGTGCCAGCATCGCGGCGGTGGGGGGCTACACCTTC	CASIAAVGGYTF
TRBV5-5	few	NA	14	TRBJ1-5	TGTGCCAGCAGCCAGGACAGATCCGTCAGCCCCCAGCATTTT	CASSQDRSVSPQHF
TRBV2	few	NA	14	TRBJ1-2	TGTGCCTGCCAAGTCAGGGGAGCGAACTATGGCTACACCTTC	CACQVRGANYGYTF
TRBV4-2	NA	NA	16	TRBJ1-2	TGTGCCAGCAGCCAAGATCTGGGAGGACTCTCCTATGGCTACACCTTC	CASSQDLGGLSYGYTF
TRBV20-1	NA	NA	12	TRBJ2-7	TGCAGTGCTGAGGGGACAACCTACGAGCAGTACTTC	CSAEGTTYEQYF
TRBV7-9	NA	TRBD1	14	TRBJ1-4	TGTGCCAGCAGCTACAGGGGATCGGGGGAAAAACTGTTTTTT	CASSYRGSGEKLFF
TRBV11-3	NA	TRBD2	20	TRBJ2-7	TGTGCCAGCAGCCCATACGGGGCTAGCGGGGGGTCTACCAACTTCTACGAGCAGTACTTC	CASSPYGASGGSTNFYEQYF
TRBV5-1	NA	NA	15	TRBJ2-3	TGCGCCAGCAGCTTGTTGGGGCAGGAGACAGATACGCAGTATTTT	CASSLLGQETDTQYF
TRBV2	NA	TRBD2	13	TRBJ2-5	TGTGCCAGCCCGGGACTAGCGGAAGAGACCCAGTACTTC	CASPGLAEETQYF
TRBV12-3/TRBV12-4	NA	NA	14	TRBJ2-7	TGTGCCAGCAGTGTGCCGAGGTCTACCTACGAGCAGTACTTC	CASSVPRSTYEQYF
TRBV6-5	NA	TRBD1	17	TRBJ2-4	TGTGCCAGCAGTTCGGTACCGGGACAGGGAGAGGGGAACATTCAGTACTTC	CASSSVPGQGEGNIQYF
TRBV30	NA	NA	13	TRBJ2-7	TGTGCCTGGAGTAGAGACCATTCCTACGAGCAGTACTTC	CAWSRDHSYEQYF
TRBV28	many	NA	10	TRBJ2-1	TGTGCCAGCAGTTTATATGAGCAGTTCTTC	CASSLYEQFF
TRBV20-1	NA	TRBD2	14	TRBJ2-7	TGCAGTGGGACTAGCGGGGGGGCGGCGGCCGAGCAGTACTTC	CSGTSGGAAAEQYF
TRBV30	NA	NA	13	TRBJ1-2	TGTGCCTGGAGTGGGACGGGTTTCTATGGCTACACCTTC	CAWSGTGFYGYTF
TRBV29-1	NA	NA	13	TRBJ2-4	TGCAGCGTTGAAAGGCAGGAGGGGGACATTCAGTACTTC	CSVERQEGDIQYF
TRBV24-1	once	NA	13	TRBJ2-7	TGTGCCACCAGTGATCCCAGCTCCTACGAGCAGTACTTC	CATSDPSSYEQYF
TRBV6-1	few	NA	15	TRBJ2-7	TGTGCCAGCAGTGAAGTAGAGGACAGAGACTACGAGCAGTACTTC	CASSEVEDRDYEQYF
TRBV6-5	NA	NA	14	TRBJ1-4	TGTGCCAGCAGTGACGGGGGACCTAATGAAAAACTGTTTTTT	CASSDGGPNEKLFF
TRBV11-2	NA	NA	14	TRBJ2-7	TGTGCCAGCAGCGCCCAGGGATATCTCTACGAGCAGTACTTC	CASSAQGYLYEQYF
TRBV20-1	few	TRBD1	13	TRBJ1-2	TGCAGTGCAGGGGGGAGACAGGGCGGGGGCTACACCTTC	CSAGGRQGGGYTF
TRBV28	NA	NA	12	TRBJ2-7	TGTGCCAGCAGTTCAGGGCAGGGCGGGCAGTACTTC	CASSSGQGGQYF
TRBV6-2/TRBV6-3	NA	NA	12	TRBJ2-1	TGTGCCAGCAGTTTTGGGTGGAATGAGCAGTTCTTC	CASSFGWNEQFF
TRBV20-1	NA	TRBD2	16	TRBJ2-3	TGCAGTGCTAGAGCCTCTAGCGGGGGGTTGACAGATACGCAGTATTTT	CSARASSGGLTDTQYF
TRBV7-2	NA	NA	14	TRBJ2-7	TGTGCCAGCAGCTTAGACGCTATAACCTACGAGCAGTACTTC	CASSLDAITYEQYF
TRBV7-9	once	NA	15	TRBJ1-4	TGTGCCAGCAGCTTCAGGGAGGGGATCGGTGAAAAACTGTTTTTT	CASSFREGIGEKLFF
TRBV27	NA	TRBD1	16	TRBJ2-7	TGTGCCAGCAGTTTATCATCCGGACAGGGGGCTTACGAGCAGTACTTC	CASSLSSGQGAYEQYF
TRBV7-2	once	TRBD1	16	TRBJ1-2	TGTGCCAGCAGCTTAGATGGAGCAGGGGGCGCTAATGGCTACACCTTC	CASSLDGAGGANGYTF
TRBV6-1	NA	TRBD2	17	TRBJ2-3	TGTGCCAGCAGTGGCCTGAAGCCGGGGGGAGGCACAGATACGCAGTATTTT	CASSGLKPGGGTDTQYF
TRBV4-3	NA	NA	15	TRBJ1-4	TGCGCCAGCAGCCGCCTACAGGGTTTTAATGAAAAACTGTTTTTT	CASSRLQGFNEKLFF
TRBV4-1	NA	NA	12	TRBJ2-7	TGCGCCAGCAGCCCTCGGGGTTACGAGCGGTACTTC	CASSPRGYERYF
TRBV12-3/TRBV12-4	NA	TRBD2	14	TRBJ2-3	TGTGCCAGCAGTACTAGCGGGCTCTTAGATACGCAGTATTTT	CASSTSGLLDTQYF
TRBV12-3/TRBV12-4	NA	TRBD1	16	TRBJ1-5	TGTGCCAGCAGTGAGGGGACAGGAGTCAGCAATCAGCCCCAGCATTTT	CASSEGTGVSNQPQHF
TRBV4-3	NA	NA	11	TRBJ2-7	TGCGTCAGCAGCCAGGGGAACGAGCAGTACTTC	CVSSQGNEQYF
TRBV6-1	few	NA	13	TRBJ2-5	TGTGCCAGCAGTGAAAGGACAGAAGAGACCCAGTACTTC	CASSERTEETQYF
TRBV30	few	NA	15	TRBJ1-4	TGTGCCTGGAGTCGGGCGGGGGCAACTAATGAAAAACTGTTTTTT	CAWSRAGATNEKLFF
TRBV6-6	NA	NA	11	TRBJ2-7	TGTGCCACCACAGGGATGGGCGAGCAGTACTTC	CATTGMGEQYF
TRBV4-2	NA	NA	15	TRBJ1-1	TGTGCCAGCAGCCAACCAATCTGGGCGGGCACTGAAGCTTTCTTT	CASSQPIWAGTEAFF
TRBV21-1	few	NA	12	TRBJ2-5	TGTGCCAGCAGCAAAGGCCTGGAGACCCAGTACTTC	CASSKGLETQYF
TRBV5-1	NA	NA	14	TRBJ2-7	TGCGCCAGCAGCTTGGGGGCCAGCTCCTACGAGCTGTACTTC	CASSLGASSYELYF
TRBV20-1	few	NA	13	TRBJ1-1	TGCAGTGCTAGAGATGGGAGGGGGATTGAAGCTTTCTTT	CSARDGRGIEAFF
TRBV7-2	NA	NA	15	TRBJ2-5	TGTGCCAGCAGCTTAATGGGAGTCGGTAGGGAGACCCAGTACTTC	CASSLMGVGRETQYF
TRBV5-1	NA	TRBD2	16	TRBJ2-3	TGCGCCAGCAGCTTCGGCGGGGGAACTAGCACAGATACGCAGTATTTT	CASSFGGGTSTDTQYF
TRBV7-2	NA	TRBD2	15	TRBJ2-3	TGTGCCAGCAGCTTCCGGGGACTAGCCACAGATACGCAGTATTTT	CASSFRGLATDTQYF
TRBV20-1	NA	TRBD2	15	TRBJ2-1	TGCAGCGCCGATCCGGGACTAGCGGTCAGCAATGAGCAGTTCTTC	CSADPGLAVSNEQFF
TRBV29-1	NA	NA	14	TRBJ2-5	TGCAGCGTTGAAGATCTTCTGGTCCCGGAGACCCAGTACTTC	CSVEDLLVPETQYF